The next 13 T cell receptor beta chains were all read from a single sample in a study of metastatic and nonmetastatic thyroid tumors. TCRdb re-clonotyped the PCR reads through MiXCR. The sample lists fewer than 25,000 clones, roughly 15% seen once, with roughly 15% in the top ten. Not a single patient had been given any form of treatment at any point before undergoing thyroid surgery. The source material was tumor tissue. Every receptor here comes from a female donor with papillary thyroid cancer or a benign thyroid nodule (not recorded which). Some clones in this sample may be carry-over from other donors' samples.

By sample fraction, this clone is medium-sized. The chain couples TRBV5-1 to TRBJ2-5, with 10 bases aligning to TRBD2. The CDR3 spans 15 residues. The trim removed 0 bases at V and 3 bases at J, leaving 2 bases unmatched. CDR1 and CDR2 (germline): SGHRS, YFSETQ. The CDR3 reads CASSLAGTSEETQYF. The CDR3 DNA reads as TGCGCCAGCAGCTTGGCAGGGACTAGCGAAGAGACCCAGTACTTC.

In this sample, this clone turned up a few times. The J gene is TRBJ1-5, the V gene TRBV5-1; TRBD1 matches at 9 bases. The V gene end was trimmed by 4 bases and the J gene end by 2 bases; junction bases not matched to a gene: 4. This CDR3 is built from 15 residues. The germline gives CDR1 SGHRS, CDR2 YFSETQ. The CDR3, as DNA: TGCGCCAGCAGCCTAACAGGGGGCGGCAATCAGCCCCAGCATTTT. Translated: CASSLTGGGNQPQHF.

There are many counts of this clone. The genes are TRBV5-1 and TRBJ1-1, with D tentatively TRBD1 (6 bases). Germline lookup yields CDR1 SGHRS and CDR2 YFSETQ. This CDR3 is built from 14 residues. The V end was cut by 1 base, the J end by 3 bases, with 10 bases between. DNA for the CDR3: TGCGCCAGCAGCTTGAGGCAGGGGTACACTGAAGCTTTCTTT. Translating it yields CASSLRQGYTEAFF.

At least ten counts were recorded for this clone. V is TRBV5-1 and J is TRBJ2-2; D uncertain. Germline loops: CDR1 SGHRS, CDR2 YFSETQ. V lost 4 bases and J lost 0, with 7 bases in between. This CDR3 region has 14 residues. The CDR3 is CASSPLTNTGELFF. Written as DNA, the CDR3 is TGCGCCAGCAGCCCTCTGACGAACACCGGGGAGCTGTTTTTT.

This clone was seen at least ten times. In nucleotides, the CDR3 is TGTGCCAGCAGTTCCACCACGCTTACATCCGAGCAGTACTTC. Encoded protein: CASSSTTLTSEQYF. The chain has TRBV7-9 and TRBJ2-7, with D hard to call. V was shortened by 6 bases and J by 6 bases, with 18 bases between the two germline ends. The germline V gene encodes CDR1 SEHNR and CDR2 FQNEAQ (reference sequence). The CDR3 has 14 amino acids.

This clone was counted at least ten times. This chain uses TRBV11-3 with TRBJ2-3; TRBD2 aligns across 9 bases. The CDR3 extends over 17 amino acids. Germline CDR1 reads SGHNT; CDR2 reads YENEEA. V lost 4 bases to trimming and J lost 6 bases; unmatched junction nucleotides: 14. DNA for the CDR3: TGTGCCAGCAGCTCCTCCTCGGCTAGCGGGGTGTCTGATACGCAGTATTTT. Protein: CASSSSSASGVSDTQYF.

The CDR3 DNA sequence: TGTGCCAGCAGCTTGTATTTAGGCGGGAACACTGAAGCTTTCTTT. This codes for CASSLYLGGNTEAFF. The J gene is TRBJ1-1, the V gene TRBV5-8; D not certain. Deletions cut 1 base from V and 1 base from J, with 11 bases between. The germline gives CDR1 SGHTS, CDR2 YDEGEE. CDR3 length equals 15 residues.

This clone was recorded a few times. The genes are TRBV6-1 and TRBJ1-2; D call uncertain. The V end lost 7 bases, the J end lost 8 bases, and 26 bases lay between the germline ends. CDR1 is MNHNS, CDR2 SASEGT, per germline. This CDR3 has 16 amino acids. This chain's CDR3 is CASMVRISNYVVGYTF. The CDR3 coding sequence is TGTGCCAGCATGGTACGGATCTCTAACTACGTCGTCGGCTACACCTTC.

In its sample, this clone was seen many times. J is TRBJ2-2 and V is TRBV6-1, with no clear D. This CDR3 is built from 14 residues. Germline lookup yields CDR1 MNHNS and CDR2 SASEGT. Trimming stripped 5 bases from V and 6 bases from J, with 13 bases between. This chain's CDR3 is CASSLQAHSGELFF. The CDR3 nucleotides are TGTGCCAGCAGTCTCCAGGCCCACTCCGGGGAGCTGTTTTTT.

This clone was recorded many times. This chain links TRBV5-6 with TRBJ2-7; 8 nucleotides line up with TRBD1. V lost 4 bases and J lost 0; bases outside the gene matches: 15. The germline gives CDR1 SGHDT, CDR2 YYEEEE. The CDR3 extends over 18 amino acids. CDR3 residues: CASSPPTGERGPSYEQYF. CDR3 nucleotide sequence: TGTGCCAGCAGCCCGCCGACAGGGGAGAGGGGTCCCTCCTACGAGCAGTACTTC.

This rearrangement joins TRBV20-1 to TRBJ2-7; a possible D gene is TRBD1 (5 bases). Per germline, CDR1 DFQATT and CDR2 SNEGSKA (reference sequence). Trimming pared 1 base from V and 10 bases from J, leaving 14 bases between. The CDR3 is made up of 12 amino acids. CDR3 in amino acids: CSARGWGAYQYF. The CDR3 coding sequence is TGCAGTGCTAGAGGGTGGGGCGCCTATCAGTACTTC.

This clone was detected many times. The chain is built from TRBV7-9 and TRBJ2-7; D is ambiguous. The germline V and J ends were trimmed by 4 bases and 5 bases, with 9 bases remaining between them. Germline V lookup: CDR1 SEHNR, CDR2 FQNEAQ (reference sequence). The CDR3 is made up of 12 amino acids. CDR3 sequence: CASSSVSHEQYF. In DNA, the CDR3 is TGTGCCAGCAGCTCCGTATCGCACGAGCAGTACTTC.

The table lists this clone with many counts. This chain uses TRBV5-4 with TRBJ2-7; tentative D call: TRBD2 (6 bases). The V end lost 4 bases, the J end lost 0 bases, and 14 bases lay between the germline ends. The CDR3 contains 15 residues. Per germline, CDR1 SGHNT and CDR2 YYREEE (reference sequence). The CDR3 sequence is CASSTAPGSSYEQYF. The CDR3 DNA reads TGTGCCAGCAGCACCGCCCCCGGGAGCTCCTACGAGCAGTACTTC.